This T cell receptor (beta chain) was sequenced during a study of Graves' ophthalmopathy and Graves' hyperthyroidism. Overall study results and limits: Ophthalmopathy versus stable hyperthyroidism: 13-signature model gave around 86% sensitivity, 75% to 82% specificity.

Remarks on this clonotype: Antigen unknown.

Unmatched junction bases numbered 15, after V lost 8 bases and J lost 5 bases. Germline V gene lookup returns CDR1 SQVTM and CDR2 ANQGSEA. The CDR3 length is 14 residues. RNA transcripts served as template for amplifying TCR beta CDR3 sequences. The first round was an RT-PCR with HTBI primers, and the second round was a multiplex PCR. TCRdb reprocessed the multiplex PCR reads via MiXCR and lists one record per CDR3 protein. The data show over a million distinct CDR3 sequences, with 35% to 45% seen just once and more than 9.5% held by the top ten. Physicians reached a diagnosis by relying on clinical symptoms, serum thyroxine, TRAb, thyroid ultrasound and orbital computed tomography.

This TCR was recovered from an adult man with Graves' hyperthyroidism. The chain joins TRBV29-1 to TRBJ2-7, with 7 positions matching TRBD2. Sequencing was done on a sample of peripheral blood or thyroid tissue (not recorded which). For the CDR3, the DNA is TGCAGCTCTCGCGGGGGATCCACGCCTCACGAGCAGTACTTC. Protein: CSSRGGSTPHEQYF.